This T cell receptor beta chain is drawn from a study of lymphopenia after photon versus proton radiotherapy. As to this clone: As yet, its antigen is unknown.

Regarding the study as a whole: A bigger post-nadir fall in TCR diversity correlated inversely with survival time in deceased patients. Proton therapy kept repertoires fairly stable, unlike photons, which gained effector/memory cells. Survival link was tested only in deceased patients; proton benefit remains a possibility. After lymphocyte nadir, photon-treated repertoires showed oligoclonal expansion, especially CD8+ Temra.

V was shortened by 0 bases and J by 13 bases, with 23 bases between the two germline ends. Germline V gene data show CDR1 as MNHNY and CDR2 as SVGAGI (reference sequence). The CDR3 sequence is 16 residues long. Generated by immunoSEQ multiplex PCR, the TCRdb table keeps only in-frame clones and is missing some. The data contain 75,000 to 95,000 clones, around 88% of them singletons. The material sequenced was peripheral blood, taken from a patient treated with proton-based radiotherapy. This TCR was recovered from a man aged 55-75 years with pancreatic cancer. This chain links TRBV6-6 with TRBJ2-3; D may be TRBD2 (6 bases). Here the CDR3 reads CASSYSRGEAGVLKYF. CDR3 nucleotide sequence: TGTGCCAGCAGTTACTCGAGAGGGGAGGCGGGTGTGTTGAAGTATTTT.